This entry is about one TCR beta chain. Trimming removed 8 bases from V and 4 bases from J; junction bases left unmatched: 2. Germline V gene lookup returns CDR1 MDHEN and CDR2 SYDVKM. The CDR3 runs to 13 residues. The data were taken from a study of technical replicates of blood from several donors. The assay was immunoSEQ multiplex PCR, and TCRdb's table has in-frame clones only and misses some. The profile shows about 88,000 clones, around 93% of them singletons. This clonotype was sampled from a human donor in good health. The V call is TRBV28, the J call TRBJ2-1; 10 bases agree with TRBD2. The sequencing input was T cells isolated from PBMCs. Here the CDR3 reads CASGLAAYNEQFF. CDR3 DNA: TGTGCCAGCGGACTAGCGGCTTACAATGAGCAGTTCTTC. Supplemented by reference TRBV28 and TRBJ2-1, the full variable domain reads DVKVTQSSRYLVKRTGEKVFLECVQDMDHENMFWYRQDPGLGLRLIYFSYDVKMKEKGDIPEGYSVSREKKERFSLILESASTNQTSMYLCASGLAAYNEQFFGPGTRLTVL.